These 16 T cell receptor beta chains were sequenced from one sample in a study of T cell clonality in common variable immunodeficiency. Whole-study findings and limits: Fewer deletions and N-nucleotide insertions were reportedly seen in common variable immunodeficiency TCR beta sequences.

Clones were read by immunoSEQ multiplex PCR, and TCRdb kept only the in-frame ones, dropping some. The sample has under 20,000 clones, none seen only once. Their specific antigens are unknown. What was sequenced was peripheral blood mononuclear cells. The receptors were gathered from a human donor with common variable immunodeficiency.

Note on this clone: The missing CDR3 end, 3 residues past where the read stops, is filled in from the germline J gene. The V call is TRBV19, the J call TRBJ1-2; TRBD1 aligns across 11 bases. CDR1 and CDR2 from the germline V gene are LNHDA and SQIVND (reference sequence). The CDR3 runs 16 residues. V was clipped by 0 bases and J by 4 bases; unmatched bases: 4. Partial CDR3 DNA: TGTGCCAGTAGTATAGAGGGGACAGGGGGGTCCTATGGC. It encodes CASSIEGTGGSYG. The complete CDR3 protein is CASSIEGTGGSYGYTF.

This clone was found many times. The read ends 3 residues shy of where the CDR3 ends; the end is completed using the germline J gene. V usage is TRBV20-1 and J usage is TRBJ2-7, with 10 bases identical to TRBD2. The germline V gene encodes CDR1 DFQATT and CDR2 SNEGSKA (reference sequence). Unmatched junction bases numbered 6, after V lost 1 base and J lost 0 bases. This CDR3 spans 16 amino acids. CDR3 sequence: CSARGSSSGSSYEQYF. The sequenced CDR3 bases are TGCAGTGCTAGAGGCTCGTCTAGCGGGAGCTCCTACGAG.

This clone was seen more than once but under ten times. The CDR3 end lies 3 residues beyond the end of the read and is filled in from the germline J gene. This chain uses TRBV7-6 with TRBJ2-7; 7 bases align to TRBD1. V shed 5 bases and J 2 bases; nucleotides not matched to a gene: 9. Germline CDR1 is SGHVS and CDR2 is FNYEAQ. This CDR3 is 15 amino acids long. CDR3 bases read: TGTGCCAGCAGCCCCAACCGGGACAGAACCTACGAG. Translated, it gives CASSPNRDRTYE. The whole CDR3 region reads CASSPNRDRTYEQYF.

This clone occurred a few times. The read halts 3 residues ahead of the CDR3 end, with the missing end drawn from the germline J gene. The chain links TRBV19 to TRBJ2-1; tentatively, D is TRBD2 (7 bases). Per the germline V gene, CDR1 is LNHDA and CDR2 is SQIVND (reference sequence). The CDR3 is made up of 14 amino acids. The V end lost 1 base, the J end lost 8 bases, and 12 bases lay between the germline ends. The sequenced CDR3 bases are TGTGCCAGTAGTATAGGGGGGGGGCGTTATGAG. Translation gives CASSIGGGRYE. The whole CDR3 sequence is CASSIGGGRYEQFF.

This clone was observed a handful of times. Sequencing ends 3 residues short of the CDR3 end; the germline J gene provides the rest. The chain carries TRBV7-9 and TRBJ1-1; D not resolved. V was cut by 1 base and J by 4 bases, with 10 bases left in between. This CDR3 spans 14 amino acids. In germline, CDR1 is SEHNR, CDR2 FQNEAQ (reference sequence). Here the CDR3 reads CASSLGGSGTEAFF. The CDR3 DNA, read in part, is TGTGCCAGCAGCTTAGGGGGTAGCGGCACTGAA.

This clone was observed a handful of times. The read ends 3 residues early relative to the CDR3; the germline J gene fills the gap. This rearrangement joins TRBV7-9 to TRBJ2-7; no clear D gene. The CDR3 has 14 amino acids. Germline CDR1 is SEHNR and CDR2 is FQNEAQ (reference sequence). Trimming took 2 bases from V and 6 from J, leaving 14 bases between them. Here the CDR3 reads CASSLQTRIGEQYF. Partial CDR3 DNA: TGTGCCAGCAGCTTACAGACACGTATAGGCGAG.

Here the CDR3 reads CASSAGVNYGYTF. Incomplete CDR3 DNA: TGTGCCAGCAGCGCAGGGGTTAACTATGGC. The V and J genes are TRBV7-9 and TRBJ1-2; D might be TRBD1 (6 bases). Coverage ceases 3 residues before the CDR3 finishes, and the germline J gene fills in the end. V was pared by 5 bases and J by 1 base, with 8 bases between. Germline CDR1 reads SEHNR; CDR2 reads FQNEAQ (reference sequence). CDR3 size: 13 residues.

The sample holds a few counts of this clone. The CDR3 end falls 3 residues outside the read, so it is completed with the germline J gene. The rearrangement links TRBV6-1 to TRBJ2-5; 9 positions agree with TRBD2. The CDR3 contains 14 residues. Looked up from germline, CDR1 is MNHNS and CDR2 is SASEGT. The V and J ends lost 1 base and 5 bases, in that order; junction bases with no gene match: 2. CDR3 in amino acids: CASSEGLADETQYF. The part of the CDR3 DNA that was read is TGTGCCAGCAGTGAAGGACTAGCGGACGAGACC.

This clone was counted ten times or more. Coverage ceases 3 residues before the CDR3 finishes, and the germline J gene fills in the end. The chain couples TRBV6-2 or TRBV6-3 to TRBJ2-7; a possible D gene is TRBD1 (5 bases). This CDR3 spans 13 amino acids. V lost 2 bases to trimming and J lost 3 bases, with 8 bases between them. The V gene's germline CDR1 is MNHEY and CDR2 SVGEGT. Partial CDR3 DNA: TGTGCCAGCAGTTACCAGGGCGGCTACGAG. Translating it yields CASSYQGGYE. The full-length CDR3 reads as CASSYQGGYEQYF.

This clone occurred a few times. From the germline J gene comes the end of the CDR3, since the read stops 3 residues before it. The chain couples TRBV6-1 to TRBJ2-3; 7 nucleotides match TRBD1. This CDR3 is built from 14 residues. Germline V gene data show CDR1 as MNHNS and CDR2 as SASEGT. V trimming: 0 bases; J trimming: 7 bases; junction bases outside the gene matches: 4. The CDR3 here is CASSEARTGYTQYF. CDR3 DNA (partial): TGTGCCAGCAGTGAAGCACGGACAGGTTATACG.

Note on this clone: The read terminates 3 residues ahead of where the CDR3 ends, so the germline J gene completes it. Other DNA sequences in this sample translate to the same CDR3. The chain uses TRBV7-2 and TRBJ1-4; 7 positions match TRBD1. Trimming removed 6 bases from V and 2 bases from J; junction bases left unmatched: 6. The CDR3 sequence is 15 residues long. CDR1 SGHTA and CDR2 FQGNSA come from the germline V gene. The CDR3 here is CASSLNRGTNEKLFF. Partial CDR3 DNA: TGTGCCAGCAGTTTAAACAGGGGCACTAATGAAAAA. The full variable domain, in which reference TRBV7-2 and TRBJ1-4 provide the parts outside the CDR3, is GAGVSQSPSNKVTEKGKDVELRCDPISGHTALYWYRQSLGQGLEFLIYFQGNSAPDKSGLPSDRFSAERTGGSVSTLTIQRTQQEDSAVYLCASSLNRGTNEKLFFGSGTQLSVL.

This clone rates as medium-sized. The CDR3 end lies 3 residues beyond the end of the read and is filled in from the germline J gene. The rearrangement joins TRBV28 to TRBJ2-3; perhaps TRBD2 as D (5 bases). CDR1 is MDHEN and CDR2 is SYDVKM in the germline V gene. Trimming shortened V by 9 bases and J by 1 base, and 14 bases separated the two germline ends. The CDR3 is 14 amino acids. CDR3 loop: CARTAIGGTDTQYF. The sequenced CDR3 bases are TGTGCCAGGACGGCGATCGGGGGCACAGATACG.

This clone has ten or more counts. From the germline J gene comes the end of the CDR3, since the read stops 3 residues before it. The chain employs TRBV20-1 and TRBJ2-7, with D possibly being TRBD2 (6 bases). Trimming cost V 7 bases and J 2 bases, with 12 bases left between them. Germline lookup yields CDR1 DFQATT and CDR2 SNEGSKA (reference sequence). The CDR3 totals 12 residues. CDR3 bases read: TGCAGTGAGGAGGGGTCAACCTACGAG. This sequence encodes CSEEGSTYE. From start to end, the CDR3 is CSEEGSTYEQYF.

This clone was observed many times. From the germline J gene comes the end of the CDR3, since the read stops 3 residues before it. This rearrangement joins TRBV5-1 to TRBJ2-5; D not resolved. Trimming shortened V by 4 bases and J by 1 base, and 5 bases separated the two germline ends. Germline loops: CDR1 SGHRS, CDR2 YFSETQ. The CDR3 runs 12 residues. CDR3 sequence: CASSQVQETQYF. CDR3 bases read: TGCGCCAGCAGCCAGGTCCAAGAGACC.

About this clone: The CDR3 end lies 3 residues beyond the end of the read and is filled in from the germline J gene. The chain recombines TRBV7-2 with TRBJ2-3; no reliable D call. Trimming shortened V by 5 bases and J by 6 bases, and 9 bases separated the two germline ends. The CDR3 extends over 12 amino acids. CDR1 SGHTA and CDR2 FQGNSA come from the germline V gene. The sequenced CDR3 bases are TGTGCCAGCAGCCTGGCCATGGATACG. This encodes CASSLAMDT. The complete CDR3 sequence is CASSLAMDTQYF. The full variable domain, completed using reference TRBV7-2 and TRBJ2-3, is GAGVSQSPSNKVTEKGKDVELRCDPISGHTALYWYRQSLGQGLEFLIYFQGNSAPDKSGLPSDRFSAERTGGSVSTLTIQRTQQEDSAVYLCASSLAMDTQYFGPGTRLTVL.

This clone appeared many times. The CDR3 goes on 3 residues after the read ends, and that part is filled in from the germline J gene. Other DNA sequences within the sample encode an identical CDR3. The chain links TRBV18 to TRBJ1-2; 7 bases match TRBD1. The CDR3 runs 13 residues. The germline V gene has CDR1 KGHSH and CDR2 LQKENI. V was pared by 3 bases and J by 3 bases, with 1 base of the junction left unmatched. The CDR3: CASSPTGDYGYTF. CDR3 DNA (partial): TGTGCCAGCTCACCTACAGGGGACTATGGC.